Listed here are 15 T cell receptor beta chains from one sample, sequenced in a study of a mutant IDH1 vaccine in newly diagnosed glioma. Time point described: week 35, safety follow-up. Doses consisted of 300 ug of mutant IDH1 20-mer peptide each, paired with topical imiquimod. Their specific antigens are unknown. Using immunoSEQ multiplex PCR, the repertoire was profiled, and TCRdb retains in-frame clones only, with some absent. The sample lists around 26,000 clones, around four fifths seen once, with 25% to 35% in the top ten. This material consisted of PBMCs, taken from a glioma patient whose treatment included an IDH1 peptide vaccine. Receptor source: a man in his thirties or forties with glioma.

The chain uses TRBV2 and TRBJ2-1; the match to TRBD2 covers 7 bases. Losses at the gene ends were 11 bases for V and 4 bases for J; bases not matched to a gene: 5. The CDR3 loop spans 12 amino acids. Germline lookup yields CDR1 SNHLY and CDR2 FYNNEI. The CDR3 bases are TGTGCCGAGGGGAGGGGTTACAATGAGCAGTTCTTC. Amino acids: CAEGRGYNEQFF.

This clone was seen just once. The rearrangement uses TRBV4-3 and TRBJ1-1, with D possibly being TRBD1 (5 bases). Trimming removed 0 bases from V and 5 bases from J, with 10 bases in between. CDR3 length: 14 amino acids. Germline assignment: CDR1 LGHNA and CDR2 YSLEER. CDR3 DNA sequence: TGCGCCAGCAGCCAAGATCCAGGGTGGACTGAAGCTTTCTTT. Its translation is CASSQDPGWTEAFF.

The rearrangement joins TRBV15 to TRBJ2-3; D is unclear. Trimming shortened V by 4 bases and J by 0 bases, and 11 bases separated the two germline ends. The germline V gene encodes CDR1 LNHNV and CDR2 YYDKDF (reference sequence). The CDR3 loop spans 15 amino acids. DNA for the CDR3: TGTGCCACCAGCAAGACACGAGAAAGCACAGATACGCAGTATTTT. It yields the protein CATSKTRESTDTQYF.

The chain joins TRBV4-1 to TRBJ2-7, with a tentative D call TRBD1 (6 bases). V was clipped by 0 bases and J by 2 bases, with 14 bases between them. The CDR3 contains 16 residues. Germline V gives CDR1 MGHRA, CDR2 YSYEKL. CDR3 region: CASSQDGRTEAYEQYF. In DNA form, the CDR3 reads TGCGCCAGCAGCCAAGATGGTCGGACAGAAGCCTACGAGCAGTACTTC.

CDR3 in amino acids: CASSKVVNSNQPQHF. Written as DNA, the CDR3 is TGTGCCAGTAGTAAGGTGGTTAATAGCAATCAGCCCCAGCATTTT. The rearrangement links TRBV19 to TRBJ1-5; D remains unclear. Deletions cut 4 bases from V and 0 bases from J, with 10 bases between. Germline loops: CDR1 LNHDA, CDR2 SQIVND (reference sequence). This CDR3 has 15 amino acids.

V and J are TRBV6-1 and TRBJ1-1; tentatively, D is TRBD1 (6 bases). The V end was cut by 2 bases, the J end by 5 bases, with 24 bases between. CDR1 is MNHNS and CDR2 is SASEGT in the germline V gene. This CDR3 has 18 amino acids. The CDR3 loop reads CASSETVGGVGAGTEAFF. The CDR3 region has the DNA TGTGCCAGCAGTGAAACGGTTGGGGGGGTGGGGGCCGGAACTGAAGCTTTCTTT.

The V and J genes are TRBV27 and TRBJ2-7; tentatively, D is TRBD1 (6 bases). The V gene's germline CDR1 is MNHEY and CDR2 SMNVEV (reference sequence). The germline V and J ends were trimmed by 5 bases and 3 bases, with 11 bases remaining between them. CDR3 length: 13 amino acids. The chain's CDR3 is CASSPKGGYEQYF. The CDR3 DNA reads as TGTGCCAGCAGTCCGAAAGGGGGCTACGAGCAGTACTTC.

This chain connects TRBV6-1 to TRBJ2-5; 7 bases line up with TRBD1. The V segment lost 9 bases and the J segment 3 bases; nucleotides outside the gene matches: 7. This CDR3 spans 13 amino acids. Germline CDR1 is MNHNS and CDR2 is SASEGT. The CDR3: CASTFGTEETQYF. The CDR3, as DNA: TGTGCCAGTACCTTCGGGACAGAAGAGACCCAGTACTTC.

V usage is TRBV4-1 and J usage is TRBJ2-1; 10 nucleotides align to TRBD2. The CDR3 is 15 residues long. Germline V lookup: CDR1 MGHRA, CDR2 YSYEKL. The J segment lost 10 bases and the V segment lost 4 bases, leaving 10 bases of the junction unmatched. As DNA, the CDR3 is TGCGCCAGCAGCCCGGACGAGCGGGGGGGGCGAGAGCAGTTCTTC. Protein sequence: CASSPDERGGREQFF.

This sequence joins TRBV7-9 and TRBJ1-1; D remains unclear. This CDR3 spans 15 amino acids. Looked up from germline, CDR1 is SEHNR and CDR2 is FQNEAQ (reference sequence). Trimming removed 1 base at V and 3 bases at J, with 12 bases between. The CDR3 DNA follows: TGTGCCAGCAGCTTAGGACTTTCCCTGCACACTGAAGCTTTCTTT. Translating gives CASSLGLSLHTEAFF.

The rearrangement links TRBV19 to TRBJ1-2; perhaps TRBD1 as D (6 bases). CDR3 size: 15 residues. V shed 6 bases and J shed 2 bases, with 16 bases lying between them. The germline CDR1 and CDR2 sequences are LNHDA and SQIVND (reference sequence). The CDR3 sequence: CASSPGAGTNYGYTF. The CDR3 bases are TGTGCCAGTAGCCCAGGGGCAGGAACGAACTATGGCTACACCTTC. Together with reference TRBV19 and TRBJ1-2, the CDR3 gives the full variable domain: DGGITQSPKYLFRKEGQNVTLSCEQNLNHDAMYWYRQDPGQGLRLIYYSQIVNDFQKGDIAEGYSVSREKKESFPLTVTSAQKNPTAFYLCASSPGAGTNYGYTFGSGTRLTVV.

The CDR3 DNA follows: TGTGCCAGCAGTTACTCCCAGGGACCAGAGACCCAGTACTTC. Translation gives CASSYSQGPETQYF. The V call is TRBV6-5, the J call TRBJ2-5; either TRBD1 or TRBD2 may supply D (5 bases each). CDR1 and CDR2 from the germline V gene are MNHEY and SVGAGI. The germline V and J ends were trimmed by 0 bases and 4 bases, with 9 bases remaining between them. There are 14 residues in the CDR3.

V and J are TRBV28 and TRBJ2-6, with D hard to call. Looked up from germline, CDR1 is MDHEN and CDR2 is SYDVKM. V dropped 7 bases and J dropped 2 bases, with 12 bases sitting between them. The CDR3 extends over 15 amino acids. The CDR3 coding sequence is TGTGCCAGCAAGCATACGTTCGCTGGGGCCAACGTCCTGACTTTC. Its translation: CASKHTFAGANVLTF.

The V gene is TRBV30, the J gene TRBJ1-2; D uncertain. CDR1 and CDR2 from the germline V gene are GTSNPN and SVGIG (reference sequence). The CDR3 spans 13 residues. V was cut by 0 bases and J by 4 bases, with 9 bases left in between. This CDR3 reads CAWSVTDSYGYTF. CDR3 coding DNA: TGTGCCTGGAGTGTAACGGATTCCTATGGCTACACCTTC.

The J gene is TRBJ1-4, the V gene TRBV15; 7 bases are shared with TRBD1. Trimming removed 0 bases from V and 2 bases from J; junction bases left unmatched: 0. The CDR3 totals 15 residues. Germline V CDR1 and CDR2: LNHNV, YYDKDF (reference sequence). CDR3 sequence (DNA): TGTGCCACCAGCAGAGACAGGGGGACTAATGAAAAACTGTTTTTT. Its protein product is CATSRDRGTNEKLFF.